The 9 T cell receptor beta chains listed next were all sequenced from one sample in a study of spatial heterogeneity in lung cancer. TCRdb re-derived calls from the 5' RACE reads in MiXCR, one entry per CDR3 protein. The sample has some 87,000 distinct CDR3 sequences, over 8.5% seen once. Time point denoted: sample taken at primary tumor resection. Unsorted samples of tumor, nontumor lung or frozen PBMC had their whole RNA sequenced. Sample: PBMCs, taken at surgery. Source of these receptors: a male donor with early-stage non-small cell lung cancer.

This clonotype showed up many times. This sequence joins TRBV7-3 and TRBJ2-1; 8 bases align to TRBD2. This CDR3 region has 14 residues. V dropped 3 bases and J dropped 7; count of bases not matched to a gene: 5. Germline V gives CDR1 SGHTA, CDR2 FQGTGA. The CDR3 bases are TGTGCCAGCAGCTTTCCGGGGGGGCTGAATGAGCAGTTCTTC. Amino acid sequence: CASSFPGGLNEQFF.

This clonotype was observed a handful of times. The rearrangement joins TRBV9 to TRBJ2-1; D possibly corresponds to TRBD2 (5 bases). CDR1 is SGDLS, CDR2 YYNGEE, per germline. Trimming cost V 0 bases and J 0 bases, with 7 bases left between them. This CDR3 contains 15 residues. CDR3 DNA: TGTGCCAGCAGCGTAGTGGCGGGCTCCTACAATGAGCAGTTCTTC. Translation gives CASSVVAGSYNEQFF.

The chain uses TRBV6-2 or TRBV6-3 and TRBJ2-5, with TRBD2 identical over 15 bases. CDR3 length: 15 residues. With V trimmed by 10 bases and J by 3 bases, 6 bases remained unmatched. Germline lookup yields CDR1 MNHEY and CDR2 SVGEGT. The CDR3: CATGRTSGGEETQYF. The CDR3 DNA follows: TGTGCCACCGGCCGGACTAGCGGGGGGGAAGAGACCCAGTACTTC.

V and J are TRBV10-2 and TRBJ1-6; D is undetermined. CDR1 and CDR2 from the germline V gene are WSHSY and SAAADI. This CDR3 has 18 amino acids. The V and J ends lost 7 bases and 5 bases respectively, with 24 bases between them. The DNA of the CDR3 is TGCGCCAGCAAAGTCGGTCACGCAAAGACCGTTAATAATTCACCCCTCCACTTT. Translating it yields CASKVGHAKTVNNSPLHF.

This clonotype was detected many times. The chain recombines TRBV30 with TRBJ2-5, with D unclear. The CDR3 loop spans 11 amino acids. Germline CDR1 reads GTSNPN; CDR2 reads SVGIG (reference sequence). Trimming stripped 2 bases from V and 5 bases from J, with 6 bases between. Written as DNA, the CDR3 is TGTGCCTGGAGTAGTGGGGAGACCCAGTACTTC. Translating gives CAWSSGETQYF.

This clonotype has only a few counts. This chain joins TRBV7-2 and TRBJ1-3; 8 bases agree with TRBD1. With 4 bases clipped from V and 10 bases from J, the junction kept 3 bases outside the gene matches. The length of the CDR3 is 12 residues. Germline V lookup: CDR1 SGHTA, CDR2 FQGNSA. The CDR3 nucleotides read TGTGCCAGCAGCTCCAGACAGGGGACCATATATTTT. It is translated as CASSSRQGTIYF.

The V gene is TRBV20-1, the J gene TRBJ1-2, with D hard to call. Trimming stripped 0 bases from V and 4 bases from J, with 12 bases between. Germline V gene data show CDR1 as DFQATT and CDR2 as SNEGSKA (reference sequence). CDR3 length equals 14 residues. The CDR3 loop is CSARDIGRPYGYTF. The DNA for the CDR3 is TGCAGTGCTAGAGATATCGGCAGACCCTATGGCTACACCTTC.

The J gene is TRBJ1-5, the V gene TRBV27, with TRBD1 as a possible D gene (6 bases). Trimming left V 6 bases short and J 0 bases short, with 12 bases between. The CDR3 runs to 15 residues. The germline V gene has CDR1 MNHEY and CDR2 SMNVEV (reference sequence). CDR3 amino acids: CASRPGGYSNQPQHF. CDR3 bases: TGTGCCAGCAGGCCCGGGGGCTATAGCAATCAGCCCCAGCATTTT.

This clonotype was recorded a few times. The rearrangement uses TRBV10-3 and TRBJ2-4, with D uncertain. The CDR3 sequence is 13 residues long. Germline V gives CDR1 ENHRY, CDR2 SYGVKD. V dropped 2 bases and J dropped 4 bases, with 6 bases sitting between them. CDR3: CAISEDGKNIQYF. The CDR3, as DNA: TGTGCCATCAGTGAGGACGGGAAAAACATTCAGTACTTC.